This TCR beta chain comes out of a study of low-dose radiotherapy and immunotherapy resistance in tumors. Turning to the study itself: Cohort 1 was given 0.5 Gy per fraction every 2 weeks, for 6.5 Gy total. Dosing for Cohort 2 consisted of 1 Gy per fraction every two weeks, reaching a total of 13 Gy over 26 weeks.

This clonotype has at least ten counts. This CDR3 contains 12 residues. CDR1 is MDHEN, CDR2 SYDVKM, per germline. V was trimmed by 7 bases and J by 3 bases, leaving 7 bases between them. TRAV- and TRBV-specific primers primed first-strand cDNA, covering alpha and beta chains. TCR amplification ran roughly 20 PCR cycles using constant-region and V-primer adapter primers. TCRdb called the reads again in MiXCR, with one record for every CDR3 protein. Altogether about 44,000 distinct CDR3 sequences are present, less than 30% being singletons, with the ten largest covering about 9.4%. Documented time point: after trial treatment. The treatment was: LDRT plus nivolumab, ipilimumab, low-dose cyclophosphamide and aspirin (RACIN trial). The treatment that donors received included nivolumab, ipilimumab, aspirin, low-dose cyclophosphamide and low-dose radiotherapy.

The clonotype comes from a male donor with prostate cancer. The J gene is TRBJ1-5, the V gene TRBV28; D is ambiguous. The sequenced sample was PBMCs, obtained after low-dose radiotherapy plus immunotherapy. The CDR3 here is CASTASNQPQHF. The CDR3 DNA follows: TGTGCCAGCACGGCTTCCAATCAGCCCCAGCATTTT.